This TCR beta chain was profiled in a study of T-cell reconstitution after alpha-beta-depleted transplantation in children. Library preparation (for TCRbeta) was performed with unique molecular identifiers. MiXCR, run by TCRdb on the PCR reads, gives a single entry per CDR3 protein. The data show 640,000 or so distinct CDR3 sequences, around 17% seen once. The CDR3 covers 16 residues. V lost 2 bases and J 1 base, leaving 12 bases between the germline ends. From germline, CDR1 is LNHNV and CDR2 YYDKDF (reference sequence). The genes are TRBV15 and TRBJ2-1; D is unresolved. The material was PBMCs from the stem cell graft donor, obtained from the stem cell graft. The origin of this receptor is a human donor who donated a stem cell graft to a child with acute myeloid leukemia. CDR3 DNA: TGTGCCACCAGCAGAAACCAGACTTCTTCCTACAATGAGCAGTTCTTC. Translated, it gives CATSRNQTSSYNEQFF.